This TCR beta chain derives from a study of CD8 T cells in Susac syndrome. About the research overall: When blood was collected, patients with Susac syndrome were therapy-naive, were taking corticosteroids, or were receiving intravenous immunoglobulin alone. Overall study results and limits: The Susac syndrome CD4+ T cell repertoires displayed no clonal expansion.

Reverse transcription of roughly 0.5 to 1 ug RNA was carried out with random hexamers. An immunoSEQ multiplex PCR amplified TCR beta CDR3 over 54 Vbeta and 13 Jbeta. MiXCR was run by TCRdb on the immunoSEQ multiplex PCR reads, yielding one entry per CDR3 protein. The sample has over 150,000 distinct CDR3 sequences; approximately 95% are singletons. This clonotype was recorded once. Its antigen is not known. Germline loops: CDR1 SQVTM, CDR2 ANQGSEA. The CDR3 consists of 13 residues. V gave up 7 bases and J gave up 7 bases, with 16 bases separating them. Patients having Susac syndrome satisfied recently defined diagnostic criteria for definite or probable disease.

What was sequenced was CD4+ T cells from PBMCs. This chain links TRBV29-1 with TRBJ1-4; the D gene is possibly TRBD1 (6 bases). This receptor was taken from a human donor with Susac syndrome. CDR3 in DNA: TGCAGCGCTCGACGGGGGGCAGGTGAAAAACTGTTTTTT. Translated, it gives CSARRGAGEKLFF.